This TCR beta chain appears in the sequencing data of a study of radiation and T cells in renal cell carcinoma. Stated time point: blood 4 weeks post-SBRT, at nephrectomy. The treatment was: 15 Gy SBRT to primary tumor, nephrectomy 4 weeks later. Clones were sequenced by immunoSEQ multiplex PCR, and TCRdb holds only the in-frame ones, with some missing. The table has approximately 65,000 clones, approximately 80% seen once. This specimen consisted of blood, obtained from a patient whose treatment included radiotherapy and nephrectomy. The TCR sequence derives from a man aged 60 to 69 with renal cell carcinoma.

The CDR3 DNA reads as TGTGCCAGCACCAAGGGGGACTCCTACGAGCAGTACTTC. This encodes CASTKGDSYEQYF. This sequence joins TRBV7-6 and TRBJ2-7; a possible D gene is TRBD1 (6 bases). Germline lookup yields CDR1 SGHVS and CDR2 FNYEAQ. The V end was cut by 7 bases, the J end by 0 bases, with 10 bases between. The CDR3 has 13 residues.